The 17 T cell receptor beta chains in this list originate from one sample, sequenced in a study of blood T cells in healthy people across ages. Primed by a sample-barcoded 5' primer and a J-beta primer mix, a second PCR proceeded for 7 to 11 cycles. TCRdb recomputed calls from the 5' RACE reads with MiXCR, one row per CDR3 protein. The sample has roughly 790,000 distinct CDR3 sequences, roughly 47% seen once; the top ten hold roughly 19%. Sequencing was performed on blood. The receptor set was obtained from an older woman in good health.

The chain recombines TRBV7-2 with TRBJ2-7; D remains unclear. The length of the CDR3 is 14 residues. Germline CDR1 is SGHTA and CDR2 is FQGNSA. V lost 5 bases and J lost 0, with 11 bases in between. CDR3 sequence: CASSPKISSYEQYF. CDR3 DNA: TGTGCCAGCAGCCCAAAGATTAGCTCCTACGAGCAGTACTTC.

This clonotype occurred once. A clone one base away is much larger, so this may be a read error. The chain combines TRBV12-3 or TRBV12-4 with TRBJ2-6, with TRBD1 identical over 7 bases. The CDR3 loop spans 15 amino acids. V dropped 7 bases and J dropped 9; count of bases not matched to a gene: 12. CDR3 coding DNA: TGTGCCAGCACTAAAGGGGGCATAGAGCACAACGTCCTGACTTTC. As protein: CASTKGGIEHNVLTF.

On this clonotype itself: This clone may be a read error of a much larger clone one base away. The chain links TRBV5-1 to TRBJ2-3, with D unresolved. The germline CDR1 and CDR2 sequences are SGHRS and YFSETQ. V was shortened by 0 bases and J by 2 bases, with 10 bases between the two germline ends. This CDR3 region has 15 residues. The DNA of the CDR3 is TGCGCCAGCAGCTTGGCCAGCGAATTCACAGATACGCAGTATTTT. Encoded protein: CASSLASEFTDTQYF.

This clonotype was observed once. V usage is TRBV5-1 and J usage is TRBJ2-2; D is uncertain. Germline lookup yields CDR1 SGHRS and CDR2 YFSETQ. V lost 4 bases and J lost 2, with 9 bases in between. The CDR3 consists of 14 residues. The CDR3 DNA reads TGCGCCAGCAGCCATCACCTTAACACCGGGGAGCTGTTTTTT. The encoded protein is CASSHHLNTGELFF.

This chain connects TRBV29-1 to TRBJ2-2; D is unresolved. The CDR3 is 15 amino acids. From germline, CDR1 is SQVTM and CDR2 ANQGSEA. V lost 6 bases and J 5 bases, leaving 19 bases between the germline ends. The CDR3 here is CSVDFRSGRTGELFF. CDR3 DNA: TGCAGCGTCGATTTCCGGTCCGGGCGAACCGGGGAGCTGTTTTTT.

The chain is built from TRBV5-5 and TRBJ2-1, with D unclear. TRBJ2-7 explains the end of the DNA better; the J call may be wrong. Germline CDR1 SGHKS, CDR2 YYEKEE (reference sequence). The CDR3 runs to 15 residues. As DNA, the CDR3 is TGTGCCAGCAGCTTGGCCATCGGTACCTACAATGAGCAGTACTTC. It codes for CASSLAIGTYNEQYF.

V and J are TRBV9 and TRBJ2-3; 9 nucleotides line up with TRBD2. V gave up 1 base and J gave up 7 bases; unmatched junction bases: 7. The CDR3 spans 15 residues. Germline V gene sequence: CDR1 SGDLS, CDR2 YYNGEE. CDR3 DNA sequence: TGTGCCAGCAGCGTACCTAGCGGGGCAGGAAATACGCAGTATTTT. The encoded protein is CASSVPSGAGNTQYF.

This chain links TRBV5-1 with TRBJ2-1; D is perhaps TRBD1 (7 bases). The V end lost 4 bases, the J end lost 7 bases, and 21 bases lay between the germline ends. Germline assignment: CDR1 SGHRS and CDR2 YFSETQ. The CDR3 runs to 16 residues. The CDR3 sequence is CASSAQGGTYRNEQFF. The CDR3 nucleotides read TGCGCCAGCAGCGCTCAGGGGGGTACCTACAGGAATGAGCAGTTCTTC.

This clonotype was counted at least ten times. The chain uses TRBV7-2 and TRBJ2-1; TRBD2 is a possible D gene (6 bases). V gave up 1 base and J gave up 0 bases, with 16 bases separating them. The germline V gene encodes CDR1 SGHTA and CDR2 FQGNSA. CDR3 length equals 18 residues. CDR3 in DNA: TGTGCCAGCAGCTTAGATCCGTTGCGGGGCCGCTCCTACAATGAGCAGTTCTTC. Residues: CASSLDPLRGRSYNEQFF.

The CDR3 is CASNQGSEQFF. The DNA for the CDR3 is TGTGCCAGCAACCAGGGTTCTGAGCAGTTCTTC. The chain uses TRBV12-3 or TRBV12-4 and TRBJ2-1, with a tentative D call TRBD1 (5 bases). V was clipped by 7 bases and J by 9 bases, with 10 bases between them. The CDR3 contains 11 residues.

The rearrangement joins TRBV5-1 to TRBJ2-3; 13 bases line up with TRBD2. V lost 7 bases and J lost 5; bases outside the gene matches: 13. The CDR3 totals 17 residues. The V gene's germline CDR1 is SGHRS and CDR2 YFSETQ. The CDR3 protein is CASGRTSGGHPGDTQYF. In DNA, the CDR3 is TGCGCCAGCGGTCGGACTAGCGGGGGCCACCCAGGAGATACGCAGTATTTT. The variable domain in full, completed from reference TRBV5-1 and TRBJ2-3, reads KAGVTQTPRYLIKTRGQQVTLSCSPISGHRSVSWYQQTPGQGLQFLFEYFSETQRNKGNFPGRFSGRQFSNSRSEMNVSTLELGDSALYLCASGRTSGGHPGDTQYFGPGTRLTVL.

The genes are TRBV25-1 and TRBJ1-2; D ambiguous. CDR3 size: 11 residues. V was shortened by 6 bases and J by 4 bases, with 6 bases between the two germline ends. From germline, CDR1 is MGHDK and CDR2 SYGVNS. The CDR3 DNA reads TGTGCCAGCAGCCAGTTCTATGGCTACACCTTC. As protein: CASSQFYGYTF.

There are many counts of this clonotype. The chain combines TRBV7-9 with TRBJ2-7; D is undetermined. V lost 10 bases and J 5 bases, leaving 12 bases between the germline ends. The germline gives CDR1 SEHNR, CDR2 FQNEAQ (reference sequence). This CDR3 contains 11 residues. CDR3 nucleotides: TGTGCCACCCAACCGACGGACGAGCAGTACTTC. It translates to CATQPTDEQYF.

The chain couples TRBV7-2 to TRBJ2-3; D gene uncertain. The CDR3 has 14 amino acids. Deletions cut 4 bases from V and 2 bases from J, with 10 bases between. CDR1 is SGHTA, CDR2 FQGNSA, per germline. In nucleotides, the CDR3 is TGTGCCAGCAGCTCGTACCAGCCCACAGATACGCAGTATTTT. It is translated as CASSSYQPTDTQYF.

This clonotype was recorded many times. The rearrangement links TRBV3-1 to TRBJ2-2; D is unresolved. This CDR3 is built from 11 residues. Germline assignment: CDR1 LGHDT and CDR2 YNNKEL (reference sequence). V was clipped by 4 bases and J by 5 bases, with 2 bases between them. The CDR3: CASSRTGELFF. DNA for the CDR3: TGTGCCAGCAGCCGGACCGGGGAGCTGTTTTTT. Drawing the rest from reference TRBV3-1 and TRBJ2-2, the complete variable domain is DTAVSQTPKYLVTQMGNDKSIKCEQNLGHDTMYWYKQDSKKFLKIMFSYNNKELIINETVPNRFSPKSPDKAHLNLHINSLELGDSAVYFCASSRTGELFFGEGSRLTVL.

The V call is TRBV2, the J call TRBJ1-1; the D is unclear. The germline gives CDR1 SNHLY, CDR2 FYNNEI. CDR3 length: 14 residues. Trimming removed 6 bases from V and 1 base from J, with 12 bases in between. The CDR3 loop is CASRQIVGNTEAFF. The CDR3 DNA reads TGTGCCAGCAGGCAGATCGTAGGGAACACTGAAGCTTTCTTT.

The V call is TRBV2, the J call TRBJ2-3, with no clear D. The CDR3 extends over 14 amino acids. Germline V CDR1 and CDR2: SNHLY, FYNNEI. Trimming took off 5 bases at V and 0 bases at J, with 9 bases between the two ends. CDR3 coding DNA: TGTGCCAGCAGTTGGCCGGGTAGCACAGATACGCAGTATTTT. Translation gives CASSWPGSTDTQYF.